Included here is one TCR beta chain sequence, with context. This record belongs to a study of blood T cell repertoires in COVID-19. Across the study: Acute and convalescent COVID-19 specimens originated in the United States, Italy and Spain.

Original processing methods: Reference gene primers were amplified, and this amplification served to estimate nucleated cell counts. Some clones are missing from TCRdb's copy, which holds only in-frame ones; the method was immunoSEQ multiplex PCR. The V and J calls and clone size are taken from that table; D and trimming were inferred from the DNA. The sample shows some 93,000 clones, about 89% of them seen only once. The receptor was isolated from a man aged 45-65 years with acute or convalescent COVID-19. The sequencing sample was made of peripheral blood.

The CDR3 bases are TGTGCCAGCAGCTTGGGAATGGCGGGAGCAGATACGCAGTATTTT. It encodes CASSLGMAGADTQYF. V and J are TRBV5-8 and TRBJ2-3, with TRBD2 matching 7 bases. The CDR3 extends over 15 amino acids. Trimming at V came to 0 bases and at J to 4 bases, leaving 5 bases not matched to a gene. CDR1 SGHTS and CDR2 YDEGEE come from the germline V gene.